This is a list of T cell receptor beta chains from one sample in a study of blood T cells in healthy people across ages. MiXCR was run by TCRdb on the 5' RACE reads, yielding one entry per CDR3 protein. The sample lists around 780,000 distinct CDR3 sequences; under 30% were seen once. This same sample was also taken into another study, of T cells of mothers and their children.

Sequencing input: blood. These receptors all come from a boy aged 5-17 years in good health. Each CDR3 is given with its conserved first and last residue. The order of the fields is CDR3 protein, CDR3 DNA, J gene, D gene, V gene, clone size. The D gene is left open where the match is weak. Some rows mark clone size as missing; the rest say once, few, many or name a class of expanded clone.

CDR3aa: CASRTVGVQETQYF
CDR3nt: TGTGCCAGCAGGACTGTGGGGGTTCAAGAGACCCAGTACTTC
j_gene: TRBJ2-5
d_gene: -
v_gene: TRBV27
abundance: few

CDR3aa: CASSLGTGQYF
CDR3nt: TGTGCCAGCAGCTTAGGGACAGGGCAGTACTTC
j_gene: TRBJ2-7
d_gene: TRBD1
v_gene: TRBV11-2
abundance: -

CDR3aa: CASSLETTTKGETQYF
CDR3nt: TGCGCCAGCAGCTTGGAAACTACAACTAAGGGAGAGACCCAGTACTTC
j_gene: TRBJ2-5
d_gene: -
v_gene: TRBV5-1
abundance: -

CDR3aa: CASSQGTLWTSRTDTQYF
CDR3nt: TGTGCCAGCAGCCAAGGGACTCTTTGGACTTCCCGCACAGATACGCAGTATTTT
j_gene: TRBJ2-3
d_gene: -
v_gene: TRBV14
abundance: -

CDR3aa: CASSYERGEPYVSTDTQYF
CDR3nt: TGTGCCAGCAGTTACGAACGGGGGGAACCTTACGTTAGCACAGATACGCAGTATTTT
j_gene: TRBJ2-3
d_gene: TRBD2
v_gene: TRBV6-5
abundance: -

CDR3aa: CANWDRLYGYTF
CDR3nt: TGTGCCAACTGGGACAGGCTCTATGGCTACACCTTC
j_gene: TRBJ1-2
d_gene: TRBD1
v_gene: TRBV6-6
abundance: -

CDR3aa: CASTLGASFYWGTDTQYF
CDR3nt: TGTGCCAGCACCTTGGGGGCCAGCTTTTATTGGGGCACAGATACGCAGTATTTT
j_gene: TRBJ2-3
d_gene: -
v_gene: TRBV12-3/TRBV12-4
abundance: few

CDR3aa: CASSQTLEGHEQFF
CDR3nt: TGTGCCAGCAGCCAAACGCTAGAGGGCCATGAGCAGTTCTTC
j_gene: TRBJ2-1
d_gene: -
v_gene: TRBV3-1
abundance: few

CDR3aa: CASTQLAGYGYTF
CDR3nt: TGTGCCAGCACCCAACTAGCCGGGTATGGCTACACCTTC
j_gene: TRBJ1-2
d_gene: -
v_gene: TRBV7-2
abundance: -

CDR3aa: CSARRQGGFYEQYF
CDR3nt: TGCAGTGCTCGGCGGCAGGGAGGGTTCTACGAGCAGTACTTC
j_gene: TRBJ2-7
d_gene: TRBD2
v_gene: TRBV20-1
abundance: -

CDR3aa: CASRERGWRETQYF
CDR3nt: TGTGCCAGCCGTGAAAGGGGTTGGCGGGAGACCCAGTACTTC
j_gene: TRBJ2-5
d_gene: -
v_gene: TRBV27
abundance: few

CDR3aa: CSADGPNTEAFF
CDR3nt: TGCAGTGCTGACGGCCCCAACACTGAAGCTTTCTTT
j_gene: TRBJ1-1
d_gene: -
v_gene: TRBV29-1
abundance: -

CDR3aa: CAISAGKETQYF
CDR3nt: TGTGCCATCAGCGCGGGAAAAGAGACCCAGTACTTC
j_gene: TRBJ2-5
d_gene: -
v_gene: TRBV10-3
abundance: many

CDR3aa: CASSYSRTSLTYNEQFF
CDR3nt: TGTGCCAGCAGTTATTCCCGGACTAGCTTGACCTACAATGAGCAGTTCTTC
j_gene: TRBJ2-1
d_gene: TRBD2
v_gene: TRBV6-5
abundance: -

CDR3aa: CSVENAERTDTQYF
CDR3nt: TGCAGCGTTGAGAACGCTGAACGCACAGATACGCAGTATTTT
j_gene: TRBJ2-3
d_gene: -
v_gene: TRBV29-1
abundance: -

CDR3aa: CASSTRLAGDYNEQFF
CDR3nt: TGTGCCAGCAGCACTCGACTAGCGGGCGACTACAATGAGCAGTTCTTC
j_gene: TRBJ2-1
d_gene: TRBD2
v_gene: TRBV12-3/TRBV12-4
abundance: -

CDR3aa: CASSHQGVYGYTF
CDR3nt: TGTGCCAGCAGCCACCAGGGCGTCTATGGCTACACCTTC
j_gene: TRBJ1-2
d_gene: -
v_gene: TRBV11-2
abundance: few

CDR3aa: CASSQVTGSSYNEQFF
CDR3nt: TGTGCCAGCAGCCAAGTGACGGGGAGCTCCTACAATGAGCAGTTCTTC
j_gene: TRBJ2-1
d_gene: -
v_gene: TRBV14
abundance: -

CDR3aa: CSAIGAPDGTRDTQYF
CDR3nt: TGCAGTGCAATAGGAGCCCCGGATGGGACAAGAGATACGCAGTATTTT
j_gene: TRBJ2-3
d_gene: -
v_gene: TRBV20-1
abundance: few

CDR3aa: CASSSQGGDIQYF
CDR3nt: TGTGCCAGCAGCTCCCAGGGGGGGGACATTCAGTACTTC
j_gene: TRBJ2-4
d_gene: -
v_gene: TRBV7-3
abundance: -

CDR3aa: CASSRDGTAGEKLFF
CDR3nt: TGTGCCAGCAGCAGAGATGGGACTGCGGGTGAAAAACTGTTTTTT
j_gene: TRBJ1-4
d_gene: -
v_gene: TRBV7-2
abundance: -

CDR3aa: CSARDWTAYGYTF
CDR3nt: TGCAGTGCTAGAGATTGGACGGCGTATGGCTACACCTTC
j_gene: TRBJ1-2
d_gene: -
v_gene: TRBV20-1
abundance: -

CDR3aa: CSAFDSSYEQYF
CDR3nt: TGCAGTGCTTTCGACAGCTCCTACGAGCAGTACTTC
j_gene: TRBJ2-7
d_gene: -
v_gene: TRBV20-1
abundance: -

CDR3aa: CASIPQGSDYGYTF
CDR3nt: TGTGCCAGTATCCCCCAGGGGAGTGACTATGGCTACACCTTC
j_gene: TRBJ1-2
d_gene: -
v_gene: TRBV19
abundance: -

CDR3aa: CATSERGSSGANVLTF
CDR3nt: TGTGCCACCAGTGAAAGAGGGAGTTCTGGGGCCAACGTCCTGACTTTC
j_gene: TRBJ2-6
d_gene: -
v_gene: TRBV24-1
abundance: few

CDR3aa: CSAHLPSGTSAPSSYNEQFF
CDR3nt: TGCAGTGCTCATCTTCCCTCCGGGACTAGCGCCCCGAGCTCCTACAATGAGCAGTTCTTC
j_gene: TRBJ2-1
d_gene: TRBD2
v_gene: TRBV20-1
abundance: -

CDR3aa: CSARDWDTGISSYEQYF
CDR3nt: TGCAGTGCTAGAGATTGGGACACGGGGATTAGCTCCTACGAGCAGTACTTC
j_gene: TRBJ2-7
d_gene: -
v_gene: TRBV20-1
abundance: few

CDR3aa: CSAKSGLYEQYF
CDR3nt: TGCAGTGCAAAGAGTGGCTTGTACGAGCAGTACTTC
j_gene: TRBJ2-7
d_gene: -
v_gene: TRBV20-1
abundance: many

CDR3aa: CASSFVWGPNEQFF
CDR3nt: TGTGCCAGCAGCTTTGTATGGGGGCCCAATGAGCAGTTCTTC
j_gene: TRBJ2-1
d_gene: -
v_gene: TRBV7-6
abundance: few

CDR3aa: CASSLSLGVDNSPLHF
CDR3nt: TGTGCCAGCAGTTTATCCCTAGGCGTAGATAATTCACCCCTCCACTTT
j_gene: TRBJ1-6
d_gene: -
v_gene: TRBV28
abundance: few

CDR3aa: CASSEYTGSGKTQYF
CDR3nt: TGTGCCAGCAGTGAATACACAGGGTCAGGAAAGACCCAGTACTTC
j_gene: TRBJ2-5
d_gene: -
v_gene: TRBV6-1
abundance: -

CDR3aa: CSAREYTGELFF
CDR3nt: TGCAGTGCTAGGGAGTATACCGGGGAGCTGTTTTTT
j_gene: TRBJ2-2
d_gene: -
v_gene: TRBV20-1
abundance: -

CDR3aa: CASSLWGLAGGTDTQYF
CDR3nt: TGTGCCAGCAGTTTATGGGGACTAGCGGGGGGCACAGATACGCAGTATTTT
j_gene: TRBJ2-3
d_gene: TRBD2
v_gene: TRBV28
abundance: -

CDR3aa: CAWSKGTSGSHEQYF
CDR3nt: TGTGCCTGGAGTAAAGGGACTAGCGGGTCCCACGAGCAGTACTTC
j_gene: TRBJ2-7
d_gene: TRBD2
v_gene: TRBV30
abundance: -

CDR3aa: CATSHRDRRTEQYF
CDR3nt: TGTGCCACCAGCCACCGGGACAGGAGGACCGAGCAGTACTTC
j_gene: TRBJ2-7
d_gene: TRBD1
v_gene: TRBV24-1
abundance: -

CDR3aa: CSVSDPTNEKLFF
CDR3nt: TGCAGCGTTTCTGATCCAACTAATGAAAAACTGTTTTTT
j_gene: TRBJ1-4
d_gene: -
v_gene: TRBV29-1
abundance: -

CDR3aa: CANKDRENSPLHF
CDR3nt: TGTGCCAACAAGGACAGGGAAAATTCACCCCTCCACTTT
j_gene: TRBJ1-6
d_gene: TRBD1
v_gene: TRBV2
abundance: -

CDR3aa: CAWSYRDNEQFF
CDR3nt: TGTGCCTGGAGTTACAGGGACAATGAGCAGTTCTTC
j_gene: TRBJ2-1
d_gene: -
v_gene: TRBV30
abundance: -